A single sample is the source of the 18 T cell receptor beta chains below, sequenced in a study of blood T cell repertoires in COVID-19. The repertoire was sequenced with immunoSEQ multiplex PCR; TCRdb's copy has only in-frame clones and lacks some. The sample yields over 100,000 clones, approximately 87% seen once. The sample consisted of peripheral blood. Every receptor here comes from a woman aged 55 to 70 with acute or convalescent COVID-19.

Here the CDR3 reads CASTAGTYEQYF. As DNA, the CDR3 is TGTGCCAGCACGGCGGGAACCTACGAGCAGTACTTC. The V gene is TRBV28, the J gene TRBJ2-7; possible D gene TRBD2, 6 bases. This CDR3 region has 12 residues. Germline V gene lookup returns CDR1 MDHEN and CDR2 SYDVKM. V was trimmed by 7 bases and J by 2 bases, leaving 9 bases between them. The full variable domain, with the rest looked up from reference TRBV28 and TRBJ2-7, is DVKVTQSSRYLVKRTGEKVFLECVQDMDHENMFWYRQDPGLGLRLIYFSYDVKMKEKGDIPEGYSVSREKKERFSLILESASTNQTSMYLCASTAGTYEQYFGPGTRLTVT.

A single count supports this clone. The chain recombines TRBV28 with TRBJ2-2; TRBD2 is a possible D gene (6 bases). This CDR3 has 14 residues. Trimming left V 2 bases short and J 5 bases short, with 9 bases between. Germline loops: CDR1 MDHEN, CDR2 SYDVKM. The CDR3 DNA reads as TGTGCCAGCAGTTTAGGAGGGTTAACCGGGGAGCTGTTTTTT. This sequence encodes CASSLGGLTGELFF.

This clone was seen only once. The J gene is TRBJ2-5, the V gene TRBV6-2 or TRBV6-3; D possibly corresponds to TRBD2 (6 bases). CDR3 length: 17 residues. Germline V CDR1 and CDR2: MNHEY, SVGEGT. Trimming took 2 bases from V and 3 from J, leaving 19 bases between them. In nucleotides, the CDR3 is TGTGCCAGCAGTTACGGGCGGGGAAGCGGCCCAAAAGAGACCCAGTACTTC. It yields the protein CASSYGRGSGPKETQYF.

In its sample, this clone was seen once. The chain links TRBV7-2 to TRBJ1-5; the D gene is possibly TRBD1 (5 bases). The CDR3 is 16 amino acids. Trimming shortened V by 5 bases and J by 7 bases, and 21 bases separated the two germline ends. Germline CDR1 is SGHTA and CDR2 is FQGNSA. CDR3 in DNA: TGTGCCAGCAGCCCGCTTGGGGCCCTCTCTGGACAGCCCCAGCATTTT. Translation gives CASSPLGALSGQPQHF.

V is TRBV18 and J is TRBJ1-6; 9 bases are shared with TRBD1. J gave up 8 bases and V 4 bases, and 6 bases lay outside the gene matches. The CDR3 totals 15 residues. CDR1 is KGHSH, CDR2 LQKENI, per germline. CDR3 residues: CASSLGTGNDSPLHF. CDR3 sequence (DNA): TGTGCCAGCTCACTTGGGACAGGGAACGATTCACCCCTCCACTTT.

This chain links TRBV28 with TRBJ1-5; D unresolved. Germline V gene lookup returns CDR1 MDHEN and CDR2 SYDVKM. The CDR3 loop spans 14 amino acids. V was shortened by 0 bases and J by 6 bases, with 9 bases between the two germline ends. In nucleotides, the CDR3 is TGTGCCAGCAGTTTATGGGGTAGCGGTCAGCCCCAGCATTTT. Translation gives CASSLWGSGQPQHF.

The chain is built from TRBV5-1 and TRBJ1-3; 7 bases fit TRBD1. This CDR3 has 15 amino acids. Germline V gene lookup returns CDR1 SGHRS and CDR2 YFSETQ. Trimming at V came to 0 bases and at J to 4 bases, leaving 4 bases not matched to a gene. The CDR3 DNA is TGCGCCAGCAGCTTGGCAGGGGGACAGGGAAACACCATATATTTT. It yields the protein CASSLAGGQGNTIYF.

The gene calls are TRBV5-6 and TRBJ2-5, with D unclear. The V and J ends lost 4 bases and 0 bases respectively, with 7 bases between them. Germline CDR1 and CDR2: SGHDT and YYEEEE. This CDR3 is 13 amino acids long. The CDR3 loop reads CASSPLYQETQYF. The DNA for the CDR3 is TGTGCCAGCAGCCCCCTGTACCAAGAGACCCAGTACTTC. Drawing the rest from reference TRBV5-6 and TRBJ2-5, the complete variable domain is DAGVTQSPTHLIKTRGQQVTLRCSPKSGHDTVSWYQQALGQGPQFIFQYYEEEERQRGNFPDRFSGHQFPNYSSELNVNALLLGDSALYLCASSPLYQETQYFGPGTRLLVL.

This chain uses TRBV5-4 with TRBJ1-1; a weak D match, TRBD1 (5 bases). CDR1 is SGHNT and CDR2 is YYREEE in the germline V gene (reference sequence). The CDR3 contains 16 residues. V lost 4 bases and J lost 1, with 17 bases in between. Here the CDR3 DNA reads TGTGCCAGCAGCCGGGGGAGTAGTGGCGAGAACACTGAAGCTTTCTTT. It encodes CASSRGSSGENTEAFF.

The chain combines TRBV9 with TRBJ2-7; 8 bases map to TRBD2. The CDR3 loop spans 16 amino acids. Trimming removed 0 bases from V and 3 bases from J; junction bases left unmatched: 8. Germline values: CDR1 SGDLS, CDR2 YYNGEE. The CDR3 protein is CASSVAGGSGGYEQYF. For the CDR3, the DNA is TGTGCCAGCAGCGTAGCTGGGGGGAGCGGGGGCTACGAGCAGTACTTC.

V is TRBV7-2 and J is TRBJ1-1; 9 bases match TRBD1. This CDR3 comprises 12 residues. V shed 10 bases and J 5 bases; nucleotides not matched to a gene: 5. Germline lookup yields CDR1 SGHTA and CDR2 FQGNSA. CDR3 coding DNA: TGTGCCACGGGACAGGGAGGGACTGAAGCTTTCTTT. Its protein is CATGQGGTEAFF.

V gene TRBV30 combines with J gene TRBJ1-1; D may be TRBD1 (6 bases). Germline CDR1 GTSNPN, CDR2 SVGIG (reference sequence). V was clipped by 4 bases and J by 7 bases, with 10 bases between them. The CDR3 sequence is 11 residues long. DNA for the CDR3: TGTGCCTGGATTAGAGGGGGTGAAGCTTTCTTT. Its translation: CAWIRGGEAFF.

The gene calls are TRBV28 and TRBJ1-1, with 7 bases that match TRBD1. J lost 4 bases, V lost 6 bases, and 11 bases had no gene match. This CDR3 contains 15 residues. Germline CDR1 reads MDHEN; CDR2 reads SYDVKM. The CDR3 nucleotides read TGTGCCAGCAGCCCCTTTAAGGGGGCGGGCACTGAAGCTTTCTTT. Protein product: CASSPFKGAGTEAFF.

This clone was found a few times. This chain connects TRBV19 to TRBJ2-5; a weak D match, TRBD2 (6 bases). Germline values: CDR1 LNHDA, CDR2 SQIVND (reference sequence). The V end was cut by 6 bases, the J end by 5 bases, with 19 bases between. The CDR3 length is 15 residues. CDR3 nucleotides: TGTGCCAGTAGAAGATCCGGGGCGGAGGGGGAGACCCAGTACTTC. This sequence encodes CASRRSGAEGETQYF. Looking up the rest from reference TRBV19 and TRBJ2-5 gives the full variable domain: DGGITQSPKYLFRKEGQNVTLSCEQNLNHDAMYWYRQDPGQGLRLIYYSQIVNDFQKGDIAEGYSVSREKKESFPLTVTSAQKNPTAFYLCASRRSGAEGETQYFGPGTRLLVL.

This chain connects TRBV7-8 to TRBJ2-7; 9 bases are shared with TRBD1. The CDR3 covers 17 residues. The germline gives CDR1 SGHVS, CDR2 FQNEAQ. After removal of 2 bases from V and 2 bases from J, the junction contained 10 bases not matched to a gene. The CDR3 is CASSLLSLRQGAYEQYF. In nucleotides, the CDR3 is TGTGCCAGCAGCTTATTGAGCTTACGACAGGGGGCCTACGAGCAGTACTTC.

The chain recombines TRBV4-3 with TRBJ2-7; a possible D gene is TRBD1 (5 bases). V lost 2 bases to trimming and J lost 6 bases, with 14 bases between them. The CDR3 extends over 14 amino acids. Germline lookup yields CDR1 LGHNA and CDR2 YSLEER. The CDR3 region has the DNA TGCGCCAGCAGCCAAAACTTGGGGCAGCTCGAGCAGTACTTC. As protein: CASSQNLGQLEQYF.

The chain uses TRBV9 and TRBJ2-2, with D unclear. This CDR3 is built from 12 residues. The germline V gene encodes CDR1 SGDLS and CDR2 YYNGEE. The ends were cut back, 4 bases at V and 1 base at J, with 2 bases in the middle. The CDR3 coding sequence is TGTGCCAGCAGCCGGAACACCGGGGAGCTGTTTTTT. Translated, it gives CASSRNTGELFF. The complete variable domain, with remaining parts taken from reference TRBV9 and TRBJ2-2, reads DSGVTQTPKHLITATGQRVTLRCSPRSGDLSVYWYQQSLDQGLQFLIQYYNGEERAKGNILERFSAQQFPDLHSELNLSSLELGDSALYFCASSRNTGELFFGEGSRLTVL.

The rearrangement links TRBV7-8 to TRBJ2-3, with D perhaps TRBD1 (6 bases). CDR1 SGHVS and CDR2 FQNEAQ come from the germline V gene. CDR3 length: 13 amino acids. The V end lost 3 bases, the J end lost 5 bases, and 9 bases lay between the germline ends. CDR3 DNA sequence: TGTGCCAGCAGCTTCAACAGGGAAGATACGCAGTATTTT. It specifies CASSFNREDTQYF.